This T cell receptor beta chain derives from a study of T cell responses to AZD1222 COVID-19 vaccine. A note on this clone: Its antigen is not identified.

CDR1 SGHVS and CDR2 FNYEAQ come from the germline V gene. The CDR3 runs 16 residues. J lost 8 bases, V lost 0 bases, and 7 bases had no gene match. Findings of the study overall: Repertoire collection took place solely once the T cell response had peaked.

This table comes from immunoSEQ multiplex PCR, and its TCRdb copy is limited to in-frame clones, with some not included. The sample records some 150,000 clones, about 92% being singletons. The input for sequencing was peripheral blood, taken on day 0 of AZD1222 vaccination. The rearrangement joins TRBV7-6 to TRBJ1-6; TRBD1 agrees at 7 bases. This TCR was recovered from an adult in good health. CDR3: CASSLANRGIDSPLHF. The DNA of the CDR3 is TGTGCCAGCAGCTTAGCCAACAGGGGAATAGATTCACCCCTCCACTTT.